This T cell receptor (beta chain) was sequenced during a study of blood T cell repertoires in COVID-19. Overall study context: T cells, B-cell-depleted T cells, or PBMCs provided the cDNA or gDNA that served as material.

This clone came up a few times. Profiling relied on immunoSEQ multiplex PCR, and the TCRdb table lists in-frame clones only, not all of them. The sample consists of some 320,000 clones, around 85% of them appearing once. V dropped 4 bases and J dropped 1; count of bases not matched to a gene: 6. Looked up from germline, CDR1 is KGHDR and CDR2 is SFDVKD. The CDR3 length is 16 residues. This clonotype originated in a human donor in a cohort sampled during active COVID-19. J is TRBJ1-5 and V is TRBV24-1; 7 bases match TRBD1. Sequences were obtained from peripheral blood. The CDR3 spells CATSDPGGESNQPQHF. Here the CDR3 DNA reads TGTGCCACCAGTGACCCAGGGGGTGAGAGCAATCAGCCCCAGCATTTT.